What follows describes a single T cell receptor beta chain. The target antigen is unknown. This specimen comes from a study of OX40 agonist ivuxolimab in advanced cancers. Study context: Every 2 weeks, patients got intravenous ivuxolimab at one of six dose levels (0.01-10 mg/kg). Aged 23 to 79 with a mean of roughly 65 years, they were around 83% male. Findings of the study overall: CD4+ T cells averaged fewer expanded clones than CD8+ T cells.

TCRdb's copy holds only in-frame clones and misses some; the assay was immunoSEQ multiplex PCR. The sample lists tens of thousands of clones, roughly 89% occurring once. CDR1 and CDR2 from the germline V gene are LNHDA and SQIVND (reference sequence). This CDR3 region has 12 residues. The germline V and J ends were trimmed by 3 bases and 7 bases, with 6 bases remaining between them. The clonotype was recovered from an adult with an advanced solid tumor such as melanoma, head and neck, liver or kidney cancer. The rearrangement links TRBV19 to TRBJ2-2, with D perhaps TRBD2 (5 bases). The sample here was CD4+ or CD8+ T cells sorted from blood, taken in a trial of the OX40 agonist ivuxolimab. CDR3 sequence: CASSIRGGELFF. The CDR3 bases are TGTGCCAGTAGTATTCGGGGCGGGGAGCTGTTTTTT. Variable domain in full (rest from reference TRBV19 and TRBJ2-2): DGGITQSPKYLFRKEGQNVTLSCEQNLNHDAMYWYRQDPGQGLRLIYYSQIVNDFQKGDIAEGYSVSREKKESFPLTVTSAQKNPTAFYLCASSIRGGELFFGEGSRLTVL.